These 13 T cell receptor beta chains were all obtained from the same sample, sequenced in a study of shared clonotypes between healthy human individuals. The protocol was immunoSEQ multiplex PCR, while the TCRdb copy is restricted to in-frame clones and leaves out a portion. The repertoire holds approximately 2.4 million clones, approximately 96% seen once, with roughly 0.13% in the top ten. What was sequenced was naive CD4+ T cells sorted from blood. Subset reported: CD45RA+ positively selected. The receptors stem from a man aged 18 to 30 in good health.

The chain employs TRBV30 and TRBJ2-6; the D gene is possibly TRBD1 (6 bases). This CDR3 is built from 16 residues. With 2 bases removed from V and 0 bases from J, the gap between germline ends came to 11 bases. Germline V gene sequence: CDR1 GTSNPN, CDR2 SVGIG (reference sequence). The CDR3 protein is CAWSRDKSSGANVLTF. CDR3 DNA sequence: TGTGCCTGGAGTAGGGACAAAAGCTCTGGGGCCAACGTCCTGACTTTC.

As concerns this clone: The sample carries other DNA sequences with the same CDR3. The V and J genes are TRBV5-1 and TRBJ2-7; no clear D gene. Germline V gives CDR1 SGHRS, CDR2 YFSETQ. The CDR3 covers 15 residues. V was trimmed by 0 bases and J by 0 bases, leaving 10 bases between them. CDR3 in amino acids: CASSLGGSSSYEQYF. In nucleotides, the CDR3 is TGCGCCAGCAGCTTGGGGGGTAGTAGCTCCTACGAGCAGTACTTC.

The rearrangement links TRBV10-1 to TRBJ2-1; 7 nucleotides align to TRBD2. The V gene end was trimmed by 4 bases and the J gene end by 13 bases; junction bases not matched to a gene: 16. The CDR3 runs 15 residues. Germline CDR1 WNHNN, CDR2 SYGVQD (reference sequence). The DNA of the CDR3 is TGCGCCAGCAGTGCCAGCCAAGCGGGGATCGGGGCCCAGTTCTTC. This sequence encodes CASSASQAGIGAQFF.

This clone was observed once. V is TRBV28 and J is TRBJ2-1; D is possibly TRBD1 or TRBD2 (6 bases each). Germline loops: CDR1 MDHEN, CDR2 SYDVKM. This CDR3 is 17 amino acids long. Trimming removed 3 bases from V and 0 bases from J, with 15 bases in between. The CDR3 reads CASSLPEGGGSYNEQFF. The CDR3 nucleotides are TGTGCCAGCAGTTTGCCTGAGGGGGGTGGCTCCTACAATGAGCAGTTCTTC. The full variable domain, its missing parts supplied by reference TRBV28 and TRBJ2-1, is DVKVTQSSRYLVKRTGEKVFLECVQDMDHENMFWYRQDPGLGLRLIYFSYDVKMKEKGDIPEGYSVSREKKERFSLILESASTNQTSMYLCASSLPEGGGSYNEQFFGPGTRLTVL.

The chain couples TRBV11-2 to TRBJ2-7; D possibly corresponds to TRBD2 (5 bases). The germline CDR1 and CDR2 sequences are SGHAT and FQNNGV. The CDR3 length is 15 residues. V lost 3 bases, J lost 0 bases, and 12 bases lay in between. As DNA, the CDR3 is TGTGCCAGCAGCTTGTGGACTGAGAGCTCCTACGAGCAGTACTTC. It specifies CASSLWTESSYEQYF.

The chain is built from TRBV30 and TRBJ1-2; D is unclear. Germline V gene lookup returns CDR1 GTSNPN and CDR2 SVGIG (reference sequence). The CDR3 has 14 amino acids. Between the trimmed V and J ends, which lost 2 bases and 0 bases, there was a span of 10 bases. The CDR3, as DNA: TGTGCCTGGAGTTACGGAATTTCTAACTATGGCTACACCTTC. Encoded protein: CAWSYGISNYGYTF.

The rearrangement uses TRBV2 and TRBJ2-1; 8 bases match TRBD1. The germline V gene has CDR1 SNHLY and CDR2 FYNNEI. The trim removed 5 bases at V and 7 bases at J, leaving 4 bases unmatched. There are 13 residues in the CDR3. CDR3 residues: CASSPQGANEQFF. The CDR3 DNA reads TGTGCCAGCAGTCCTCAGGGGGCGAATGAGCAGTTCTTC. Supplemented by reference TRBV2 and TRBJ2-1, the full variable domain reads EPEVTQTPSHQVTQMGQEVILRCVPISNHLYFYWYRQILGQKVEFLVSFYNNEISEKSEIFDDQFSVERPDGSNFTLKIRSTKLEDSAMYFCASSPQGANEQFFGPGTRLTVL.

In DNA form, the CDR3 reads TGTGCCTGGGCAGGGAGGGTAGATCAGCCCCAGCATTTT. Translated: CAWAGRVDQPQHF. The chain recombines TRBV30 with TRBJ1-5; a weak D match, TRBD1 (5 bases). CDR1 and CDR2 (germline): GTSNPN, SVGIG (reference sequence). The CDR3 runs to 13 residues. Trimming left V 5 bases short and J 5 bases short, with 13 bases between.

In nucleotides, the CDR3 is TGTGCCACCAGAGACTCTTATGCCCCCTACGAGCAGTACTTC. It encodes CATRDSYAPYEQYF. The chain employs TRBV28 and TRBJ2-7; D gene ambiguous. From germline, CDR1 is MDHEN and CDR2 SYDVKM. V was pared by 10 bases and J by 2 bases, with 18 bases between. CDR3 size: 14 residues.

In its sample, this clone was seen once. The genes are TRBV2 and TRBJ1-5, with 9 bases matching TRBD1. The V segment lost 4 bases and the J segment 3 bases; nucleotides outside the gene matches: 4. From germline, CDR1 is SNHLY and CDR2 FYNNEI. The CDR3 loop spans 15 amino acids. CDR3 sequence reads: CASSGGTGFNQPQHF. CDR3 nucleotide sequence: TGTGCCAGCAGTGGCGGGACAGGGTTCAATCAGCCCCAGCATTTT.

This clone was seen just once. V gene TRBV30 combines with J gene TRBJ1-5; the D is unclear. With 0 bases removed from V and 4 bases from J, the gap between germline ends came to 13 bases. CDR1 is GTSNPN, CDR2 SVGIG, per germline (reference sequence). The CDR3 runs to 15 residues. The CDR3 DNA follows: TGTGCCTGGAGTGTACAAGGTGGCAAGAATCAGCCCCAGCATTTT. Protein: CAWSVQGGKNQPQHF.

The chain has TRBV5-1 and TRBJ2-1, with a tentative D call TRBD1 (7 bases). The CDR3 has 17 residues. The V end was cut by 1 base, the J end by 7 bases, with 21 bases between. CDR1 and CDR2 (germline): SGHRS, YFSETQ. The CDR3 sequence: CASSLLSGRGAVNEQFF. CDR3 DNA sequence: TGCGCCAGCAGCTTGCTGTCTGGCAGGGGGGCGGTTAATGAGCAGTTCTTC. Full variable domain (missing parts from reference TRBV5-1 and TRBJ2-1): KAGVTQTPRYLIKTRGQQVTLSCSPISGHRSVSWYQQTPGQGLQFLFEYFSETQRNKGNFPGRFSGRQFSNSRSEMNVSTLELGDSALYLCASSLLSGRGAVNEQFFGPGTRLTVL.

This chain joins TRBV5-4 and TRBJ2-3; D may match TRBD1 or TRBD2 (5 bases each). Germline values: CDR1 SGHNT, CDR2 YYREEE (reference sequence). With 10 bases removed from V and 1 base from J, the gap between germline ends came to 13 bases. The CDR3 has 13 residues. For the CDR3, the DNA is TGTGCCCTGGGGGTCCCGGGCACAGATACGCAGTATTTT. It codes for CALGVPGTDTQYF.